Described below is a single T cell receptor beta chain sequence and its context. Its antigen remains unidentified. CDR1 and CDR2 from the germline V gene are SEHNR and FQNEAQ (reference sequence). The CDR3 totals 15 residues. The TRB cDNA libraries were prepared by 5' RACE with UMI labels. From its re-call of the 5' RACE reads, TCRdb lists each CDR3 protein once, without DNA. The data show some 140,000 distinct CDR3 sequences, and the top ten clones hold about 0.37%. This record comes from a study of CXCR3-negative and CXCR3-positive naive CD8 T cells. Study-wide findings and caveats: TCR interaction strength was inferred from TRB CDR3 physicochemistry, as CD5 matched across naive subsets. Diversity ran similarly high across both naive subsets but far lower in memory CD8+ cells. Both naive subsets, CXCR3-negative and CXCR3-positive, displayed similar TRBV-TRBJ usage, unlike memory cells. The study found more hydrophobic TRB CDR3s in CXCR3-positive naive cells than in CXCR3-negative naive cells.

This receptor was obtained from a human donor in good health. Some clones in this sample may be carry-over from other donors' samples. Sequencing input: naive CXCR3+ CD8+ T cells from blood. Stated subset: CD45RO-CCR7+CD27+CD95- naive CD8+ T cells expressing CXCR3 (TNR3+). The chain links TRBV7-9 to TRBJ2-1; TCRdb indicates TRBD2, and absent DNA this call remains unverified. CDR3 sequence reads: CASSPAVPSYNEQFF.